This T cell receptor beta chain comes out of a study of blood T cells in healthy people across ages (dated by TCRdb to 2015 to 2017). In terms of the full investigation: In model experiments, roughly one uniquely barcoded TCR beta cDNA molecule per two T cells was captured by template switching. Age-related changes in TCR beta repertoire diversity were measured in the study by deep sequencing normalized with unique cDNA molecular identifiers. The donors were split into four age groups: young (average around 15 years), middle-aged (39), aged (over 55) and long-lived (roughly 77). The study analyzed two additional independent replicas of 1 million unique cDNA reads from the same blood draw for two donors, one aged 18 to 29 and one aged 80 or older. Overall study outcomes, separate from this receptor: Observed TCR beta diversity per million T cells fell roughly linearly with age, and a significant reduction was already apparent by age roughly 41. The percentage of naive T cells measured by flow cytometry correlated strongly with observed TCR beta diversity. Compared with the aged group, more naive CD4+ T cells, fewer expanded clones and increased TCR diversity were shown by the long-lived group, suggesting age selection. Total diversity estimates from one million sequenced T cells were considered lower bounds and underestimates. The CMV infection status of donors was not known, potentially confounding age-related changes in expanded clonotypes. Conclusive comparison of naive and antigen-experienced compartments was prevented by the profiling of bulk unsorted PBMCs.

Library prep was done by 5' RACE. The run used an Illumina HiSeq 2500. A second PCR of about 7 to 12 cycles was run with a J-beta primer mix and a sample-barcoded 5' primer. A unique molecular identifier was introduced onto each TCR beta cDNA molecule by a template-switch 5' adaptor carrying 12 random nucleotides. At least 3 million CDR3-containing paired-end reads were obtained from each sample. First-strand cDNA was synthesized from all RNA with the Mint cDNA synthesis kit, primed by a TRBC-specific oligonucleotide. All cDNA was treated with uracil-DNA glycosylase and then went through a first 18-cycle PCR with the universal primers M1SS and BC2_uni_R. As for the original processing: Normalization of each sample was performed by random selection of 1 million high-quality reads, each carrying a distinct molecular identifier. Instead of being binned into consensus sequences, reads that shared molecular identifiers were thrown out. MiTCR, with a Q25 quality threshold and the strictest error-elimination algorithm, was used for CDR3 identification, clonotype clustering and error correction. A nonparametric unseen species model with Euler transformation was used to estimate a lower bound on total TCR beta diversity. Through fastp at Q25 and MiXCR, TCRdb rebuilt clones from the public reads, retaining in-frame beta chains. Rows matching on CDR3 protein sequence are summarized as one entry with the most common DNA and genes. For this entry, the V and J calls and clone size follow TCRdb and not the study's own pipeline. Counted in this sample were more than 900,000 distinct CDR3 sequences; under 30% of them appeared once. The ten largest clones take up about 0.8% of the sample.

The roughly 37 donors, aged about 6 to 95 years, were systemically healthy Caucasian individuals from Russia. Around 9.8 milliliters of peripheral blood were collected from each donor into EDTA-treated Vacutainer tubes. Ficoll-Paque density-gradient centrifugation was used to isolate PBMCs, with at least 7 million obtained per sample. Total RNA, at least 6 micrograms per sample, was extracted from PBMCs with Trizol reagent. Naive CD45RAhigh/CD27high T cell percentages were measured by flow cytometry on a PBMC aliquot from every donor. Remarks on this clonotype: What this receptor recognizes is not known. The input lacks base qualities; no much larger clone sits a single base away.

CDR1 and CDR2 (SGHTA, FQGTGA) derive from the germline V gene. V is reduced by 1 base and J by 4 bases, leaving a spacing of 5 bases between them. Taken from cysteine to phenylalanine, the CDR3 has 13 residues. The DNA shown is the 39-base CDR3, in frame from base 1. This same sample was also taken into another study, of T cells of mothers and their children. As the second paper documents: Nine systemically healthy Caucasian individuals served as donors, namely three mothers together with their six children. cDNA synthesis consumed the entire amount of extracted RNA, loaded at approximately 1.6 ug RNA in each 15 ul reaction. Sample barcodes and 2-4 random nucleotides were added via the M1S primer in the second PCR. Over 8 million TCR beta CDR3 reads came from each mother, compared with approximately 3.1 million reads from each child. TCR recombination output is similarly shaped by thymic selection in related and unrelated pairs, with a minor effect exerted by inherited differences. Normalized repertoire overlap in related mother-child pairs was always slightly higher than in unrelated mother-child pairs, but the difference was never significant. No persistent microchimeric T cell clones were found, with a detection sensitivity of approximately 100 clones per million clonotypes. The study used deep NGS to compare TCR beta repertoires of mothers and children, seeking features distinguishing related mother-child pairs from unrelated individuals. The mean age was around 40 +/- 4 years for the mothers and approximately 11 +/- 4 years for the children. Libraries were sequenced on Illumina HiSeq 2000 with 100+100 nt paired-end reads after adapter ligation with NEBNext reagents. Mother and child libraries were prepared a month apart and sequenced in separate runs to prevent cross-contamination. For each donor, somewhere between 500,000 and 2,000,000 distinct TCR beta clonotypes were identified. Naive TCR beta clonotypes were estimated from low-frequency clonotypes matched to each donor's FACS-determined naive share, without sorting.

The receptor's source is a girl aged 2 to 9 in good health. Sequenced material: blood. The sequence is built from TRBV7-3 and TRBJ2-1; a confident D gene designation cannot be given. This receptor carries the CDR3 CASSLNEYNEQFF. The base sequence is TGTGCCAGCAGCTTAAATGAGTACAATGAGCAGTTCTTC.